This note documents a single T cell receptor (beta chain) sequence. Its antigen is still unknown. The CDR3 is made up of 14 amino acids. Trimming took off 6 bases at V and 4 bases at J, with 15 bases between the two ends. Germline assignment: CDR1 SGHTA and CDR2 FQGNSA. All of the sorted populations showed purity greater than 95%. This sample is part of a study of beta chain features in type 1 diabetes. The study, taken as a whole, reports: In all four CD4+ subsets, TCRB CDR3 length was significantly, moderately reduced in type 1 diabetes. Healthy donors had naive, central memory and Treg TCRB repertoires that appeared less similar than those seen among patients.

TCRB transcripts that were expressed got sequenced, as all of the isolated RNA had been reverse transcribed. Libraries were prepared by immunoSEQ multiplex PCR; TCRdb keeps only in-frame clonotypes and omits some of them. This sample has 150,000 to 190,000 clones, with 7.5% to 10% found just once. The sequence came from a man younger than 35 in good health. The specimen sequenced was central memory CD4+ T cells from blood. The J gene is TRBJ1-1, the V gene TRBV7-2; a possible D gene is TRBD1 (5 bases). Here the CDR3 reads CASSGAGVGTEAFF. In nucleotides, the CDR3 is TGTGCCAGCAGTGGGGCGGGGGTTGGCACTGAAGCTTTCTTT.